The 28 T cell receptor beta chains given below trace back to one sample, sequenced in a study of T cells in Graves' hyperthyroidism and ophthalmopathy. Template material for amplifying TCR beta CDR3 regions consisted of RNA transcripts. In the first-round RT-PCR of the TCR CDR3, the HTBI primer set was used. TCRdb used MiXCR to reprocess the multiplex PCR reads, holding one entry per CDR3 protein. The data show about 610,000 distinct CDR3 sequences, with 14% to 15% seen just once and 4.3% held by the top ten. The sample taken for sequencing was blood. All receptors derive from a middle-aged woman with Graves' ophthalmopathy.

V is TRBV6-1 and J is TRBJ1-2, with a tentative D call TRBD1 (5 bases). The V end lost 10 bases, the J end lost 2 bases, and 14 bases lay between the germline ends. The CDR3 runs to 13 residues. Germline CDR1 MNHNS, CDR2 SASEGT. The CDR3 nucleotides are TGTGCCACCTCCGGGACGTCAAACTATGGCTACACCTTC. Encoded protein: CATSGTSNYGYTF.

The sample holds many counts of this clonotype. This chain joins TRBV7-3 and TRBJ1-5; 8 bases are a match to TRBD1. CDR1 and CDR2 (germline): SGHTA, FQGTGA. CDR3 size: 16 residues. The junction had 6 bases not matched to a gene; V was cut back by 5 bases and J by 0 bases. CDR3 loop: CASSVTGGNSNQPQHF. Written as DNA, the CDR3 is TGTGCCAGCAGCGTTACAGGGGGAAATAGCAATCAGCCCCAGCATTTT.

Many counts were recorded for this clonotype. The rearrangement uses TRBV12-3 or TRBV12-4 and TRBJ2-5; D gene unclear. With 2 bases removed from V and 1 base from J, the gap between germline ends came to 8 bases. The CDR3 has 14 residues. This CDR3 reads CASSLRRIQETQYF. CDR3 DNA sequence: TGTGCCAGCAGTTTACGGCGGATCCAAGAGACCCAGTACTTC.

This clonotype occurred many times. The rearrangement uses TRBV30 and TRBJ1-6; 8 bases match TRBD1. V was pared by 0 bases and J by 12 bases, with 4 bases of the junction left unmatched. The CDR3 spans 13 residues. Per the germline V gene, CDR1 is GTSNPN and CDR2 is SVGIG (reference sequence). CDR3 in amino acids: CAWSVTGGQPLHF. CDR3 DNA: TGTGCCTGGAGTGTAACAGGGGGTCAACCCCTCCACTTT.

The chain uses TRBV19 and TRBJ1-2; D is ambiguous. V lost 4 bases, J lost 0 bases, and 6 bases lay in between. The CDR3 is 13 amino acids. CDR1 and CDR2 (germline): LNHDA, SQIVND (reference sequence). CDR3 region: CASSNTANYGYTF. CDR3 nucleotide sequence: TGTGCCAGTAGTAACACTGCTAACTATGGCTACACCTTC.

This clonotype was counted a few times. This rearrangement joins TRBV6-5 to TRBJ2-2; D remains unclear. Germline V lookup: CDR1 MNHEY, CDR2 SVGAGI. CDR3 size: 14 residues. Trimming took 5 bases from V and 1 from J, leaving 8 bases between them. The CDR3 sequence is CASSRLENTGELFF. CDR3 bases: TGTGCCAGCAGTAGACTCGAGAACACCGGGGAGCTGTTTTTT.

The chain carries TRBV4-1 and TRBJ1-1; D perhaps matches TRBD1 (5 bases). The V gene lost 0 bases and the J gene lost 6 bases, with 14 bases spanning the gap. The germline V gene has CDR1 MGHRA and CDR2 YSYEKL. The CDR3 runs to 15 residues. CDR3 sequence: CASSQEPRVGAEAFF. In nucleotides, the CDR3 is TGCGCCAGCAGCCAAGAACCCAGGGTGGGGGCTGAAGCTTTCTTT.

This clonotype was counted many times. The rearrangement uses TRBV14 and TRBJ1-1, with D unresolved. Trimming pared 0 bases from V and 1 base from J, leaving 3 bases between. Germline V gene lookup returns CDR1 SGHDN and CDR2 FVKESK. This CDR3 is built from 13 residues. CDR3 DNA: TGTGCCAGCAGCCAAGATGGGAACACTGAAGCTTTCTTT. Its protein is CASSQDGNTEAFF.

This clonotype was recorded at least ten times. The chain links TRBV6-2 or TRBV6-3 to TRBJ2-2; D gene uncertain. Germline CDR1 and CDR2: MNHEY and SVGEGT. V was trimmed by 5 bases and J by 1 base, leaving 8 bases between them. This CDR3 has 14 residues. The CDR3: CASSARLNTGELFF. CDR3 nucleotide sequence: TGTGCCAGCAGTGCCCGACTGAACACCGGGGAGCTGTTTTTT.

This clonotype was counted ten times or more. The chain has TRBV6-5 and TRBJ1-5, with D perhaps matching TRBD1 (5 bases). This CDR3 spans 13 amino acids. Per the germline V gene, CDR1 is MNHEY and CDR2 is SVGAGI. The germline V and J ends were trimmed by 2 bases and 6 bases, with 8 bases remaining between them. CDR3 residues: CASSYQGLQPQHF. The DNA for the CDR3 is TGTGCCAGCAGTTACCAGGGTCTTCAGCCCCAGCATTTT.

This clonotype was seen repeatedly, ten times or more. The genes are TRBV5-1 and TRBJ1-1; 7 bases agree with TRBD1. Germline trimming cut 3 bases from V and 2 bases from J; bases unmatched to any gene: 4. This CDR3 has 14 residues. From germline, CDR1 is SGHRS and CDR2 YFSETQ. Here the CDR3 reads CASSWRGGNTEAFF. CDR3 DNA sequence: TGCGCCAGCAGCTGGAGAGGGGGCAACACTGAAGCTTTCTTT. Full variable domain (missing parts from reference TRBV5-1 and TRBJ1-1): KAGVTQTPRYLIKTRGQQVTLSCSPISGHRSVSWYQQTPGQGLQFLFEYFSETQRNKGNFPGRFSGRQFSNSRSEMNVSTLELGDSALYLCASSWRGGNTEAFFGQGTRLTVV.

This clonotype came up many times. The junction and the germline gene differ at one end; a read error may be behind it. V and J are TRBV10-3 and TRBJ1-1, with D uncertain. Germline CDR1 ENHRY, CDR2 SYGVKD. The CDR3 has 13 amino acids. The CDR3 loop reads CAISGGPNAEAFF. The CDR3 nucleotides are TGTGCCATCAGTGGCGGGCCGAACGCTGAAGCTTTCTTT.

On this clonotype itself: One end of the junction varies from germline; a read error may be responsible. The chain has TRBV5-1 and TRBJ2-5, with TRBD2 matching over 12 bases. Germline CDR1 is SGHRS and CDR2 is YFSETQ. This CDR3 is 15 amino acids long. CDR3 bases: TGCGCCAACAGCGACGGACTAGCGGGGCAAGAGACCCAGTACTTC. This gives the protein CANSDGLAGQETQYF.

This clonotype was observed at least ten times. The chain employs TRBV29-1 and TRBJ1-2; 9 bases map to TRBD1. V trimming: 0 bases; J trimming: 7 bases; junction bases outside the gene matches: 9. The CDR3 totals 15 residues. Germline-derived CDR1 and CDR2 are SQVTM and ANQGSEA. CDR3 protein: CSVEEGGQGRGGYTF. The CDR3 DNA sequence: TGCAGCGTTGAAGAGGGGGGACAGGGAAGAGGTGGCTACACCTTC.

The V gene is TRBV13, the J gene TRBJ2-5; TRBD2 agrees at 8 bases. J lost 1 base, V lost 3 bases, and 7 bases had no gene match. The germline gives CDR1 PRHDT, CDR2 FYEKMQ (reference sequence). The CDR3 has 16 amino acids. As DNA, the CDR3 is TGTGCCAGCAGCTTCGATGGCGGGAGGCCCCAAGAGACCCAGTACTTC. Residues: CASSFDGGRPQETQYF.

This clonotype was picked up many times. The rearrangement joins TRBV20-1 to TRBJ2-7, with 9 bases fitting TRBD1. The CDR3 totals 14 residues. Trimming at V came to 4 bases and at J to 6 bases, leaving 10 bases not matched to a gene. Germline V gives CDR1 DFQATT, CDR2 SNEGSKA (reference sequence). CDR3 residues: CSAKTGTGLGEQYF. The CDR3 coding sequence is TGCAGTGCTAAGACCGGGACAGGGCTTGGCGAGCAGTACTTC.

This clonotype was counted ten times or more. In DNA, the CDR3 is TGTGCCAGCAGCCCCCGGCCCGGGCGGGAGGGCCGTGGAGAGACCCAGTACTTC. Amino acid sequence: CASSPRPGREGRGETQYF. The chain has TRBV9 and TRBJ2-5; 9 nucleotides align to TRBD2. CDR1 SGDLS and CDR2 YYNGEE come from the germline V gene. This CDR3 comprises 18 residues. The J segment lost 4 bases and the V segment lost 4 bases, leaving 17 bases of the junction unmatched.

This clonotype occurred many times. The CDR3 bases are TGTGCCAGCAGCCAATGGAGTGGGACAGGTTTTGAAAACATTCAGTACTTC. It yields the protein CASSQWSGTGFENIQYF. The V and J genes are TRBV3-1 and TRBJ2-4; TRBD1 matches 8 bases. The CDR3 contains 17 residues. Trimming cost V 2 bases and J 5 bases; bases outside gene matches: 11. Germline loops: CDR1 LGHDT, CDR2 YNNKEL (reference sequence). Full variable domain (remainder filled in from reference TRBV3-1 and TRBJ2-4): DTAVSQTPKYLVTQMGNDKSIKCEQNLGHDTMYWYKQDSKKFLKIMFSYNNKELIINETVPNRFSPKSPDKAHLNLHINSLELGDSAVYFCASSQWSGTGFENIQYFGAGTRLSVL.

There are many counts of this clonotype. The rearrangement joins TRBV28 to TRBJ1-5; TRBD1 matches 9 bases. Germline assignment: CDR1 MDHEN and CDR2 SYDVKM. V lost 2 bases and J lost 6; bases outside the gene matches: 5. This CDR3 has 15 amino acids. The CDR3 DNA follows: TGTGCCAGCAGTTTACCCGGACAGGGGAGTCAGCCCCAGCATTTT. Translating it yields CASSLPGQGSQPQHF.

This clonotype was seen repeatedly, ten times or more. This chain uses TRBV6-1 with TRBJ2-4; 7 positions agree with TRBD1. The V gene's germline CDR1 is MNHNS and CDR2 SASEGT. The CDR3 is 16 residues long. With 4 bases clipped from V and 2 bases from J, the junction kept 8 bases outside the gene matches. Written as DNA, the CDR3 is TGTGCCAGCAGTGGAGGGACAGAAGGTCCCAAAAACATTCAGTACTTC. Translated: CASSGGTEGPKNIQYF.

This clonotype was recorded at least ten times. The chain recombines TRBV20-1 with TRBJ1-1; possibly TRBD1 for D (6 bases). The CDR3 runs to 11 residues. V was shortened by 7 bases and J by 5 bases, with 11 bases between the two germline ends. Germline CDR1 and CDR2: DFQATT and SNEGSKA (reference sequence). The CDR3 is CSGNRDTEAFF. The DNA of the CDR3 is TGCAGTGGCAACAGGGATACTGAAGCTTTCTTT.

This clonotype has a count of ten or more. The chain has TRBV12-3 or TRBV12-4 and TRBJ1-3; D remains unclear. V was clipped by 5 bases and J by 8 bases, with 7 bases between them. This CDR3 has 11 amino acids. CDR3 nucleotide sequence: TGTGCCAGCAGTGACTCTCACACCATATATTTT. Translated: CASSDSHTIYF.

This clonotype has at least ten counts. This sequence joins TRBV12-3 or TRBV12-4 and TRBJ1-6; the D is unclear. Trimming stripped 7 bases from V and 2 bases from J, with 15 bases between. The CDR3 loop spans 16 amino acids. CDR3 in amino acids: CASTPGIAAYNSPLHF. Written as DNA, the CDR3 is TGTGCCAGCACCCCGGGAATAGCCGCCTATAATTCACCCCTCCACTTT.

At least ten counts were recorded for this clonotype. The chain is built from TRBV7-9 and TRBJ1-1; D remains unclear. The CDR3 is 14 residues long. Germline V gene lookup returns CDR1 SEHNR and CDR2 FQNEAQ (reference sequence). V was cut by 1 base and J by 6 bases, with 12 bases left in between. The CDR3 DNA is TGTGCCAGCAGCTTAGTGCAGGCGCAGGCTGAAGCTTTCTTT. Protein: CASSLVQAQAEAFF.

J is TRBJ1-1 and V is TRBV5-1; D call uncertain. CDR1 and CDR2 from the germline V gene are SGHRS and YFSETQ. Trimming removed 2 bases from V and 1 base from J, with 12 bases in between. CDR3 length equals 15 residues. CDR3 DNA: TGCGCCAGCAGCTTAACCGCGGGTAGGAACACTGAAGCTTTCTTT. As protein: CASSLTAGRNTEAFF.

This clonotype was counted at least ten times. The rearrangement joins TRBV5-1 to TRBJ2-7; no firm D call. Germline lookup yields CDR1 SGHRS and CDR2 YFSETQ. CDR3 length: 14 amino acids. Trimming stripped 1 base from V and 0 bases from J, with 8 bases between. In DNA form, the CDR3 reads TGCGCCAGCAGCTTGTACTCGAGCTCCTACGAGCAGTACTTC. It specifies CASSLYSSSYEQYF.

This clonotype was recorded many times. This sequence joins TRBV25-1 and TRBJ2-4; maybe TRBD2 (5 bases). There are 13 residues in the CDR3. With 8 bases removed from V and 6 bases from J, the gap between germline ends came to 14 bases. In germline, CDR1 is MGHDK, CDR2 SYGVNS. Here the CDR3 DNA reads TGTGCCAGCTCCGAGGGTCTAGCAAACATTCAGTACTTC. It translates to CASSEGLANIQYF.

This clonotype occurred many times. CDR3 sequence (DNA): TGTGCCAGCAGCAACCCTCCGGCGACCCAGTACTTC. It translates to CASSNPPATQYF. The J gene is TRBJ2-5, the V gene TRBV12-3 or TRBV12-4; D ambiguous. The CDR3 consists of 12 residues. Trimming removed 6 bases from V and 7 bases from J, with 12 bases in between.